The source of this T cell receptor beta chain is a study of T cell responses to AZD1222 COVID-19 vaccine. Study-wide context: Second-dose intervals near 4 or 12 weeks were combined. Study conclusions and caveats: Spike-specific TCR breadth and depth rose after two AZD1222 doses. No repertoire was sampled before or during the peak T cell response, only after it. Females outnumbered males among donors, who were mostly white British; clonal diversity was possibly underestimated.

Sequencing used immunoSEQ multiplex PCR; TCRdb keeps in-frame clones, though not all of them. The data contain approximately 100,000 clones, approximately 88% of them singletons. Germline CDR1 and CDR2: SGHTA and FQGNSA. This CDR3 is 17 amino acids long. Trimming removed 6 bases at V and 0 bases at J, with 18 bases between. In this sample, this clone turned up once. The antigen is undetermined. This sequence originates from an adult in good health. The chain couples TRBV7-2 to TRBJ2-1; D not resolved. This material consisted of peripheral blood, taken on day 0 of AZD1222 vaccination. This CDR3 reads CASSSRFGSSSYNEQFF. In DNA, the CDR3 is TGTGCCAGCAGTTCCCGGTTTGGTAGTAGCTCCTACAATGAGCAGTTCTTC.